A selection of T cell receptor beta chains follows, all from one sample in a study of response to subunit inactivated influenza vaccine. TCRdb re-called the RT-PCR reads through MiXCR, storing one row per CDR3 protein. The sample holds hundreds of thousands of distinct CDR3 sequences, 15% to 19% seen once. Sample: PBMCs from blood, taken approximately 13 days after vaccination. The receptors stem from a man in his forties or fifties who received an inactivated influenza vaccine. Both conserved end residues are trimmed from each CDR3.

j_call | v_call | cdr3_aa
TRBJ2-7 | TRBV12-3/TRBV12-4 | ASRLAGVTYEQY
TRBJ1-2 | TRBV3-1 | ASSNPGQAHYGYT
TRBJ2-7 | TRBV7-6 | ASSLEKISEQY
TRBJ2-7 | TRBV7-9 | ASSPSGTGRSYEQY
TRBJ2-5 | TRBV3-1 | ASRTLQETQY
TRBJ2-7 | TRBV7-2 | ASTPPPGTGSYEQY
TRBJ2-5 | TRBV4-2 | ASSQQDGGPFRD
TRBJ2-7 | TRBV12-3/TRBV12-4 | ASSLEGTGLEQY
TRBJ2-7 | TRBV28 | ASSTVRGLEQY
TRBJ2-7 | TRBV20-1 | SANARDTSFEQY
TRBJ2-1 | TRBV7-2 | ASSSPGPPYNEQF
TRBJ2-4 | TRBV7-9 | ASSQEVNIQY
TRBJ2-3 | TRBV20-1 | SASPLAGATGY
TRBJ2-7 | TRBV10-3 | AISESRFNTGTKATVEQY
TRBJ1-1 | TRBV7-8 | ASSLILQSPNTEAF
TRBJ1-4 | TRBV6-1 | ASRLDPQGEKLF
TRBJ1-3 | TRBV10-3 | AIGGNRISGNTIY
TRBJ1-1 | TRBV7-9 | ASSARDTEAF
TRBJ2-7 | TRBV18 | ASSPPGVGQARSEQY
TRBJ2-3 | TRBV10-3 | AISPGLAGGQGADTQY
TRBJ2-7 | TRBV7-8 | ASSFGRLSYEQY
TRBJ2-1 | TRBV19 | ASSTPSDRPTEQF
TRBJ2-3 | TRBV12-3/TRBV12-4 | ASSLFRTTDTQY
TRBJ2-7 | TRBV7-2 | ASSPSYEQY
TRBJ2-2 | TRBV5-6 | ASSRDRGLGTGELF
TRBJ1-1 | TRBV6-1 | ASSESGGFGEAF
TRBJ2-1 | TRBV20-1 | SSVARGWNEQF
TRBJ2-7 | TRBV29-1 | SVEERRGWPYEQY